The T cell receptor beta chain described here comes from a study of T cells in Graves' hyperthyroidism and ophthalmopathy. The TCR beta CDR3 regions underwent amplification using RNA transcripts as the source. The HTBI primer set drove a first-round RT-PCR of the TCR CDR3. TCRdb reprocessed the multiplex PCR reads with MiXCR, giving one entry per CDR3 protein. The sample holds 450,000 to 700,000 distinct CDR3 sequences, roughly 46% seen once. This clonotype was recorded a few times. V lost 4 bases and J lost 8, with 20 bases in between. CDR3 length: 15 residues. Germline V lookup: CDR1 SGHVS, CDR2 FQNEAQ.

The receptor comes from a woman aged 18 to 35 with Graves' hyperthyroidism. V usage is TRBV7-8 and J usage is TRBJ1-2; no definite D call. Material for sequencing was peripheral blood or thyroid tissue (not recorded which). Here the CDR3 DNA reads TGTGCCAGCAGCTCACCTTTAGCCTCAGAGGAAGGCTACACCTTC. It is translated as CASSSPLASEEGYTF.